A selection of T cell receptor beta chains follows, all from one sample in a study of human T cells and chemical hapten exposure. One entry per CDR3 protein, called by TCRdb with MiXCR from the RACE reads. The sample contains tens of thousands of distinct CDR3 sequences, about 9.4% of which appear only once. The starting material was whole blood, obtained in connection with sensitization to the hapten diphenylcyclopropenone (DPC). These receptors were collected from a woman between 25 and 40 years old with alopecia areata. Some clones in this sample may be carry-over from other donors' samples. Both conserved end residues are trimmed from each CDR3. Each record gives: J gene, D gene, V gene, CDR3 protein. The D gene is left open where the match is weak.

TRBJ2-1,TRBD2,TRBV28,ASKVSGGSFYNEQF
TRBJ1-1,.,TRBV20-1,SARPGYPTWNTEAF
TRBJ1-1,TRBD1,TRBV12-3/TRBV12-4,ASSQEQGRNTEAF
TRBJ2-1,TRBD2,TRBV20-1,SARIIGAGIVNEQF
TRBJ1-5,.,TRBV6-5,ASGRDTRSNQPQH
TRBJ2-3,.,TRBV12-5,ASGPELSSTDTQY
TRBJ1-5,.,TRBV20-1,SARSDGSNQPQH
TRBJ2-3,.,TRBV30,AWTVGRQADTQY
TRBJ2-7,.,TRBV28,ASSSGFHYEQY
TRBJ1-6,.,TRBV21-1,ASSKVNGRDNSPLH
TRBJ1-4,TRBD1,TRBV5-1,ASSISTGQGAIREKLF
TRBJ2-7,TRBD2,TRBV7-2,ASSQLAGTYEQY
TRBJ2-2,TRBD1,TRBV14,ASSQDVGTGYTGELF
TRBJ2-1,.,TRBV20-1,SAGRGQGRGEQF
TRBJ1-5,TRBD1,TRBV30,AWGQANSNQPQH
TRBJ1-4,.,TRBV7-6,ASSPRGGDEKLF
TRBJ2-1,.,TRBV4-1,ASSPPTPSEQF
TRBJ2-3,.,TRBV28,ATTPYGGFVDTQY
TRBJ2-7,.,TRBV6-2/TRBV6-3,ASSPLGNYEQY
TRBJ2-2,.,TRBV28,ASSYWPRGVLGDNTGELF
TRBJ2-5,.,TRBV18,ASSPPRGVLETQY
TRBJ2-7,TRBD1,TRBV7-2,ASSLGDRGSGEQY
TRBJ1-5,TRBD1,TRBV7-9,ASSLEGQGNQPQH
TRBJ2-2,.,TRBV4-2,ASSQGKGGAIGELF
TRBJ1-2,.,TRBV10-3,AISELAATYGYT
TRBJ2-1,TRBD2,TRBV12-3/TRBV12-4,ASRGTSGSYNEQF
TRBJ2-1,.,TRBV6-2/TRBV6-3,ASSYSRGLRYEQF
TRBJ1-2,.,TRBV6-2/TRBV6-3,ASSGNKPEGGYGYT
TRBJ1-6,.,TRBV7-2,ASSQDSHLPLH
TRBJ1-1,.,TRBV4-2,ASSPDSSRRTEAF
TRBJ2-2,TRBD2,TRBV29-1,SVEKGAGELF
TRBJ2-1,.,TRBV4-2,ASSQELNNEQF
TRBJ2-1,.,TRBV11-2,ASSLIGGTSYNEQF
TRBJ2-7,TRBD2,TRBV2,ASSERLAVGYEQY
TRBJ2-2,.,TRBV12-3/TRBV12-4,ASSFAGSGELF
TRBJ1-5,.,TRBV28,ASSAGGGRNQPQH
TRBJ2-2,.,TRBV4-2,ASSQATGGLAGELF
TRBJ2-7,.,TRBV15,ATSRDFREVGEQY
TRBJ1-6,TRBD1,TRBV3-1,ASSQGGAGTQGAPLH
TRBJ1-5,.,TRBV24-1,ATSIGGTSSNQPQH
TRBJ2-1,TRBD2,TRBV9,ASSVALAGDNEQF
TRBJ1-1,TRBD1,TRBV7-8,ASSLGPGQGTEAF
TRBJ1-4,.,TRBV19,ASTVENEKLF
TRBJ2-1,.,TRBV12-2,ASRLILADSSYNEQF
TRBJ2-3,.,TRBV30,AWSVEGRPDTQY
TRBJ2-1,TRBD2,TRBV7-9,ASSLAASGSIEQF
TRBJ2-5,.,TRBV6-2/TRBV6-3,ASSYSQGWETQY
TRBJ1-6,.,TRBV6-5,ASGIGLNYNSPLH
TRBJ2-2,.,TRBV7-8,ASSQRVRTRSNTGELF
TRBJ1-1,TRBD1,TRBV20-1,SAQRQGTEAF
TRBJ2-3,.,TRBV2,ASSPSGTQY
TRBJ2-3,.,TRBV24-1,ATGGSREGTDTQY
TRBJ1-4,.,TRBV12-3/TRBV12-4,ASSLEGPNEKLF
TRBJ2-2,TRBD1,TRBV6-5,ASSLDRVRGELF
TRBJ1-2,TRBD1,TRBV24-1,ATSDRTGLYGYT
TRBJ1-4,.,TRBV7-9,ASSFSLQGANEKLF
TRBJ2-2,.,TRBV29-1,SAAKGGSNTGELF
TRBJ2-3,.,TRBV20-1,SAQLGGFPRDTQY
TRBJ2-2,TRBD2,TRBV20-1,SARDFRTSDTGELF